This T cell receptor (beta chain) was sequenced in a study of T-cell reconstitution after alpha-beta-depleted transplantation in children. Study-level points and caveats: Two months or so post-transplant, alpha-beta T cells reportedly derived from several hundred expanded graft clones. Several patients had high TCRbeta diversity at day 60; it came from surviving recipient T cells and thymic progenitors.

Details on this clonotype: As yet, its antigen is unknown.

Unique molecular identifiers were used to barcode this TCRbeta library. TCRdb re-analysed the PCR reads in MiXCR, keeping a single row per CDR3 protein. The top ten clones hold just under 5% of a sample with 700,000 to 950,000 distinct CDR3 sequences, less than 20% of them seen once. Trimming left V 3 bases short and J 0 bases short, with 11 bases between. This CDR3 is built from 15 residues. This receptor was taken from a male patient aged 10-17 years who had a stem cell transplant for acute lymphoblastic leukemia, so the T cells may come from the graft donor. The genes are TRBV12-3 or TRBV12-4 and TRBJ2-5; maybe TRBD1 (6 bases). Here the sequenced sample was PBMCs, mostly from graft donor cells, taken 360 days after TCRalphabeta/CD19-depleted stem cell transplant. CDR3 nucleotides: TGTGCCAGCAGTTTCCGTCGACAGGACCAAGAGACCCAGTACTTC. Protein product: CASSFRRQDQETQYF.